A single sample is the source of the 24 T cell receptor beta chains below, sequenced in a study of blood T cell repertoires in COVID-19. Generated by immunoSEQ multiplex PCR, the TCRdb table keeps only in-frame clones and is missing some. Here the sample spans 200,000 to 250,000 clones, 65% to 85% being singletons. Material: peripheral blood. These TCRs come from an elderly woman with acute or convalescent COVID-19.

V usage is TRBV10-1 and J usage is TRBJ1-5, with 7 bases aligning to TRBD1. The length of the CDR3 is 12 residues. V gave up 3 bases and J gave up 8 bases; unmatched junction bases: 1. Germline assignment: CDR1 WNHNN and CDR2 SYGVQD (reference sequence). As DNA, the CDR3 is TGCGCCAGCAGTGAAGGGGGCGAGCCCCAGCATTTT. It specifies CASSEGGEPQHF.

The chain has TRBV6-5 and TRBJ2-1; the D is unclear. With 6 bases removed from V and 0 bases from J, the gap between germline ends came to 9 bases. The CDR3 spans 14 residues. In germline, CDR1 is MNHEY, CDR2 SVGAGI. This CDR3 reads CASSPTPSYNEQFF. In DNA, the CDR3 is TGTGCCAGCAGCCCGACACCCTCCTACAATGAGCAGTTCTTC.

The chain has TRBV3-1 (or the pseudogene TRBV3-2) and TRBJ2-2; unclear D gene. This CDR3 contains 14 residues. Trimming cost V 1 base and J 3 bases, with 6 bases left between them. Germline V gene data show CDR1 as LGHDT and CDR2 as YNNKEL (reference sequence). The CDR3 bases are TGTGCCAGCAGCCAAGGCCGGTACACCGGGGAGCTGTTTTTT. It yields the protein CASSQGRYTGELFF.

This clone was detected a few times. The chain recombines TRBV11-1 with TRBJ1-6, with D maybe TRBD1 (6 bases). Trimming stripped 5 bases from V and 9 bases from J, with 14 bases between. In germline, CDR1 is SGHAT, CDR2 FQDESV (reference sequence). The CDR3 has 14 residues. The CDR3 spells CASSLRQAFSPLHF. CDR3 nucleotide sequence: TGTGCCAGCAGCCTCAGACAGGCCTTTTCACCCCTCCACTTT.

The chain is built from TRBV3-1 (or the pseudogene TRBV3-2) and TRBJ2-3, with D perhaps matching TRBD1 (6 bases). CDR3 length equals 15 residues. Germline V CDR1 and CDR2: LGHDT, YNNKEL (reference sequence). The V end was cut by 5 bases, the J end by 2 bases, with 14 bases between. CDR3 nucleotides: TGTGCCAGCAGCTACAGGCAGGGGAACACAGATACGCAGTATTTT. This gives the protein CASSYRQGNTDTQYF.

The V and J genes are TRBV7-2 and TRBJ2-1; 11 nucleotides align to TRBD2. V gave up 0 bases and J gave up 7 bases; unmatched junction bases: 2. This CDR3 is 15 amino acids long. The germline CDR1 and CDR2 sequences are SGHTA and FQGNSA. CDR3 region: CASSLATSGTNEQFF. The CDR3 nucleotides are TGTGCCAGCAGCTTAGCGACTAGCGGGACAAATGAGCAGTTCTTC.

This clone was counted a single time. CDR3 coding DNA: TGTGCCAGCAGACGGGACTTGAACACTGAAGCTTTCTTT. It translates to CASRRDLNTEAFF. The genes are TRBV2 and TRBJ1-1, with D tentatively TRBD1 (5 bases). Germline V CDR1 and CDR2: SNHLY, FYNNEI. The CDR3 runs to 13 residues. V was cut by 6 bases and J by 0 bases, with 8 bases left in between.

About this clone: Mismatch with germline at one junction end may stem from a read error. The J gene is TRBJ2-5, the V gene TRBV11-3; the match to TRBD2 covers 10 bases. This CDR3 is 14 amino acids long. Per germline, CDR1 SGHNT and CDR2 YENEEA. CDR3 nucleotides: TGTGCCCGCAGCGGGGGGGGGAACCAAGAGACCCAGTACTTC. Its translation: CARSGGGNQETQYF.

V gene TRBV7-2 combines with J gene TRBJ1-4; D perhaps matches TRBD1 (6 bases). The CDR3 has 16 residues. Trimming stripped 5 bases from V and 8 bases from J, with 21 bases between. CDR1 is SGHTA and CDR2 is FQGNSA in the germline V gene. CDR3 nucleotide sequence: TGTGCCAGCAGCCCACGCTACAGGGAGGGTCGAGAAAAACTGTTTTTT. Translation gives CASSPRYREGREKLFF.

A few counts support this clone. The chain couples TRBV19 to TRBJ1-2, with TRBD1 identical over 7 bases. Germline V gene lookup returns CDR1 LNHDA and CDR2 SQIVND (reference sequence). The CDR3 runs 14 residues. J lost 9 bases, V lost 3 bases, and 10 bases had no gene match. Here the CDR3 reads CASSIPGQVLRYTF. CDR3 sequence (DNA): TGTGCCAGTAGTATTCCCGGACAGGTCCTCCGCTACACCTTC.

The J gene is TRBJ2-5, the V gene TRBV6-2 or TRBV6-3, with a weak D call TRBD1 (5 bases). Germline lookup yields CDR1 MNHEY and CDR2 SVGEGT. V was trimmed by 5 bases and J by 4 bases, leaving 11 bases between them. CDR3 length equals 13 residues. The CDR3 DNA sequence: TGTGCCAGCAGTCCCGACAGAATAGAGACCCAGTACTTC. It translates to CASSPDRIETQYF.

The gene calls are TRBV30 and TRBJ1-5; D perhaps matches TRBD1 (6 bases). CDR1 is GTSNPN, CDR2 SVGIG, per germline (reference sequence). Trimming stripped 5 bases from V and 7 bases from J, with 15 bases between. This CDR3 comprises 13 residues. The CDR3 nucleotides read TGTGCCTGGGACCGGGGGGCGAGACAGCCCCAGCATTTT. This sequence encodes CAWDRGARQPQHF.

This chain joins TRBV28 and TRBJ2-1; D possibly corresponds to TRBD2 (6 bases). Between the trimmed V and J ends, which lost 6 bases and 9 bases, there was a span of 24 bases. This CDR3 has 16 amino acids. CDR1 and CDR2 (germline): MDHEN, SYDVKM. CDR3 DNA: TGTGCCAGCAGCTCTCCTGACGGGACTGCCTTTAGTGAGCAGTTCTTC. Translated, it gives CASSSPDGTAFSEQFF.

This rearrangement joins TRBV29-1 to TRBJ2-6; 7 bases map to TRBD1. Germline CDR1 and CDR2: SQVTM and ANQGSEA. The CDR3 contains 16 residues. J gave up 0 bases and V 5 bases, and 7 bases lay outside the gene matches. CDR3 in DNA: TGCAGCGTTTCCGGGACAGCGTTCTCTGGGGCCAACGTCCTGACTTTC. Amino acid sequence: CSVSGTAFSGANVLTF.

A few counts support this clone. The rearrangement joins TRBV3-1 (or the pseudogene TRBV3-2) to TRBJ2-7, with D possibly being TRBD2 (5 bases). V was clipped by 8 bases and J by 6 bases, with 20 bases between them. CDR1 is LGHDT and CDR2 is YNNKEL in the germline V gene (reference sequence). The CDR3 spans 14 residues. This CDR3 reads CASRLGADVGEQYF. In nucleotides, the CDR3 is TGTGCCAGCCGATTGGGAGCGGATGTTGGCGAGCAGTACTTC.

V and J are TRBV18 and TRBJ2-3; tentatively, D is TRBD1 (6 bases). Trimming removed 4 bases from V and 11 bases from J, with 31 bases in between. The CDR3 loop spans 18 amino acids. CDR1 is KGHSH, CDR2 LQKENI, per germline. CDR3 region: CASSLLAPETGPNLKQYF. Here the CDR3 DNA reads TGTGCCAGCTCACTTCTCGCGCCGGAAACAGGGCCCAATTTAAAGCAGTATTTT.

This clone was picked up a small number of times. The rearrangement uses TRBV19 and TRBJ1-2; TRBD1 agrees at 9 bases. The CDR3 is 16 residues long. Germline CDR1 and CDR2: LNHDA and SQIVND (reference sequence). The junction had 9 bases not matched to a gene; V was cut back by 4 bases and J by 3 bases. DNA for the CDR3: TGTGCCAGTAGTACGAAACAGGGGGCAAAGGACTATGGCTACACCTTC. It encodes CASSTKQGAKDYGYTF.

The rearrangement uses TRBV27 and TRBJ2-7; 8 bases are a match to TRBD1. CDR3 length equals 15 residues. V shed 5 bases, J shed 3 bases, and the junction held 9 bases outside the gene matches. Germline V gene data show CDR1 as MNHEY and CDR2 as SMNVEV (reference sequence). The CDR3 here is CASSNRAGQVYEQYF. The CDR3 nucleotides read TGTGCCAGCAGTAATCGGGCGGGACAGGTCTACGAGCAGTACTTC.

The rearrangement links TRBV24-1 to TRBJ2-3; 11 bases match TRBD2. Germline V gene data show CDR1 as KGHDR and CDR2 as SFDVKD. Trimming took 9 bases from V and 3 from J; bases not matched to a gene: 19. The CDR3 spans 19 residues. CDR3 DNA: TGTGCCACCGGGGGGCGTAGGGGAACCCTAGCGGGAGGAACAGATACGCAGTATTTT. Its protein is CATGGRRGTLAGGTDTQYF.

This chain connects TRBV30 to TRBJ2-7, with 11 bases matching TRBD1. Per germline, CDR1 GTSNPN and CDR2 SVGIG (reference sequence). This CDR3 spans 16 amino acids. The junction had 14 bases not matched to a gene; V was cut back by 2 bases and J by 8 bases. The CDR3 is CAWSPTFDGQGAKQYF. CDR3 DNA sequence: TGTGCCTGGAGTCCGACCTTCGATGGACAGGGGGCGAAGCAGTACTTC.

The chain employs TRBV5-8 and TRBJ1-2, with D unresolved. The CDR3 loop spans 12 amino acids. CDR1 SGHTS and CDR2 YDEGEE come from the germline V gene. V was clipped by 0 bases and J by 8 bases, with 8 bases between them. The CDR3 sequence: CASSLDSGGYTF. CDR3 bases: TGTGCCAGCAGCTTGGACAGTGGCGGCTACACCTTC. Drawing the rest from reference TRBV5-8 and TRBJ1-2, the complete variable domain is EAGVTQSPTHLIKTRGQQATLRCSPISGHTSVYWYQQALGLGLQFLLWYDEGEERNRGNFPPRFSGRQFPNYSSELNVNALELEDSALYLCASSLDSGGYTFGSGTRLTVV.

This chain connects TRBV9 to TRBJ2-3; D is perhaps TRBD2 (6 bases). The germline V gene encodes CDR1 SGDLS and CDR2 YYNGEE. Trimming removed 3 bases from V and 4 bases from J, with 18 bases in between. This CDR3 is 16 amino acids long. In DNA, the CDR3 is TGTGCCAGCAGCGGCCCCTGGGGACTCACGGCAGATACGCAGTATTTT. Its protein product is CASSGPWGLTADTQYF.

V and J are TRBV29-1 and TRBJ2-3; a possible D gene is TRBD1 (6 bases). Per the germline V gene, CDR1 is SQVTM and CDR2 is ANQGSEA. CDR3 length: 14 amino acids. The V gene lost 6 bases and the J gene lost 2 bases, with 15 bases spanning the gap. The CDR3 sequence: CSVEPTGYTDTQYF. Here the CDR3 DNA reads TGCAGCGTCGAACCTACAGGGTACACAGATACGCAGTATTTT.

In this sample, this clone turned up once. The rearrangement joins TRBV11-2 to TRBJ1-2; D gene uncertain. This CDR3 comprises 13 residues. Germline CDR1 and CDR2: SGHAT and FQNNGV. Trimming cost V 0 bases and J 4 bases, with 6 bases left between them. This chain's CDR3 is CASSLDLAYGYTF. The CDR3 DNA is TGTGCCAGCAGCTTAGATCTGGCCTATGGCTACACCTTC.